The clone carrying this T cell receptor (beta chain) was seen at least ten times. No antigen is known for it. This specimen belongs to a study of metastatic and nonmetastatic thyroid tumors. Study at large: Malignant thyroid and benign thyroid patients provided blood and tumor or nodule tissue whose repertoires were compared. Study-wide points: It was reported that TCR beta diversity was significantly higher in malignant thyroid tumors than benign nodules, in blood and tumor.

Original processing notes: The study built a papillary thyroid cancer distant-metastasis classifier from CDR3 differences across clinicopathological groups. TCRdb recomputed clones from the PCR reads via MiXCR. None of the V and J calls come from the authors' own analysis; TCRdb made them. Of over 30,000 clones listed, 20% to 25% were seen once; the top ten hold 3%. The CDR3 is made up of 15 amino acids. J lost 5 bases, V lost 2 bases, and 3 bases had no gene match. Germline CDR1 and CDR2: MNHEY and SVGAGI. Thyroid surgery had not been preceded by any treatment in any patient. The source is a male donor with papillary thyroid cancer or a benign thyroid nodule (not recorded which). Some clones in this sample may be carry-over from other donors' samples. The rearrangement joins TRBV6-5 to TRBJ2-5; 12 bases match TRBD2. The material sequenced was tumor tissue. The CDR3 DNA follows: TGTGCCAGCAGTTACCGACTAGCGGGAGACGAGACCCAGTACTTC. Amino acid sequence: CASSYRLAGDETQYF.